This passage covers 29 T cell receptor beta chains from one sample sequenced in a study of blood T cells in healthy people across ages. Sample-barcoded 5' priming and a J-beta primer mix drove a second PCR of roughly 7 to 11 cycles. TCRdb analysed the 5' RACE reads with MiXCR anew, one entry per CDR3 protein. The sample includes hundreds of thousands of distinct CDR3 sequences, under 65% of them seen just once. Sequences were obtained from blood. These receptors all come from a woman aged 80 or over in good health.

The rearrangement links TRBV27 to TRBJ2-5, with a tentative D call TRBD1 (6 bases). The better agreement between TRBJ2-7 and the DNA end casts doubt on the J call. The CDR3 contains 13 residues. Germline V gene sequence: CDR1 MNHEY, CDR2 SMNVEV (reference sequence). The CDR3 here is CASSPGHLYEQYF. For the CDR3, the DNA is TGTGCCAGCAGTCCGGGACATCTCTACGAGCAGTACTTC.

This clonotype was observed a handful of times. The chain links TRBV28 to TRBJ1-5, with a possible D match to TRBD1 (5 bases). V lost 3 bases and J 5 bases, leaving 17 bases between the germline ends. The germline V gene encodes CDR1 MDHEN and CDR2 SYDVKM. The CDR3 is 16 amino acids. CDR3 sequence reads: CASSFWGSFSHQPQHF. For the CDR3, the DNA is TGTGCCAGCAGTTTTTGGGGCAGTTTTTCGCATCAGCCCCAGCATTTT.

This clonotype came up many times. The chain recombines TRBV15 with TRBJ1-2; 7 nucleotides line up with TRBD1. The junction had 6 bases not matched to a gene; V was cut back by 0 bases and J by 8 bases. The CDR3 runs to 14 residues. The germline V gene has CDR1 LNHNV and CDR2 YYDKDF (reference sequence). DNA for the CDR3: TGTGCCACCAGCAGAGATCTTCAGGGGGACGGCTACACCTTC. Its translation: CATSRDLQGDGYTF.

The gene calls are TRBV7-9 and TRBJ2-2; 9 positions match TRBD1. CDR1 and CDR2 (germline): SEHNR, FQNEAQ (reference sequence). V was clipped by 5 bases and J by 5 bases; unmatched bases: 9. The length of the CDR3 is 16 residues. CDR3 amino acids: CASSNRDRERTGELFF. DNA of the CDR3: TGTGCCAGCAGCAACCGGGACAGGGAAAGGACCGGGGAGCTGTTTTTT.

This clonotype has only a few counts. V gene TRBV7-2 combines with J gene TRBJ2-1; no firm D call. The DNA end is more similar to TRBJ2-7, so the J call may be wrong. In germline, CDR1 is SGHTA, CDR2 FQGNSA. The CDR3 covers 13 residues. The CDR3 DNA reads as TGTGCCAGCAACTACGGCTCCTACAATGAGCAGTACTTC. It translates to CASNYGSYNEQYF.

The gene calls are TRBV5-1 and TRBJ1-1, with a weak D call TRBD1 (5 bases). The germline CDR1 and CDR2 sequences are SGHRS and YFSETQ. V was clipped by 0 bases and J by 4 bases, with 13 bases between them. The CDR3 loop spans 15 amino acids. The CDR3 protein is CASSLGNVGGTEAFF. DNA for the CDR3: TGCGCCAGCAGCTTGGGTAACGTGGGGGGCACTGAAGCTTTCTTT.

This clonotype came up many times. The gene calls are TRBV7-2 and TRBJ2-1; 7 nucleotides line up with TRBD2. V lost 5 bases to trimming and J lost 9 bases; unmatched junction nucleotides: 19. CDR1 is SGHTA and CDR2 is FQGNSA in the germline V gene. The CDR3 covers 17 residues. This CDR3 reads CASSITLGQAGRSEQFF. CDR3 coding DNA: TGTGCCAGCAGCATAACCCTCGGCCAAGCGGGAAGGAGTGAGCAGTTCTTC.

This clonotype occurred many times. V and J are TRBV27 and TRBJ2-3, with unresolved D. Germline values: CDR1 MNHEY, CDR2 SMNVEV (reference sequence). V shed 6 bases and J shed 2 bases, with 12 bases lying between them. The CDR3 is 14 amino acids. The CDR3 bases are TGTGCCAGCAGACCTGGACCGAACACAGATACGCAGTATTTT. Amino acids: CASRPGPNTDTQYF.

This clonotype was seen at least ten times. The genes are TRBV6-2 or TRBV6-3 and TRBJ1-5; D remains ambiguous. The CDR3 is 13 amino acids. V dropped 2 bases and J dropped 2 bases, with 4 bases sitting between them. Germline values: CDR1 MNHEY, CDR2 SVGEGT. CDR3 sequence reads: CASSYLGNQPQHF. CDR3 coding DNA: TGTGCCAGCAGTTACCTGGGCAATCAGCCCCAGCATTTT.

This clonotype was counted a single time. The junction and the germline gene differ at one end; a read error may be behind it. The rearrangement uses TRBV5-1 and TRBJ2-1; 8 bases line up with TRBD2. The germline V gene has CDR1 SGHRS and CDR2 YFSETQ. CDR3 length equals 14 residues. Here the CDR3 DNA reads TGCGCCAGCAGCTTCTCGGGAGGGAACAAGGAGCAGTTCTTC. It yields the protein CASSFSGGNKEQFF.

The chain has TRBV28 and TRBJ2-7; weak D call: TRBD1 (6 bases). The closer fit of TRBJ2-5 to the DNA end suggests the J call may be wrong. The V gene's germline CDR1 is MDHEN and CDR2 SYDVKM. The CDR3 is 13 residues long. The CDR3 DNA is TGTGCCAGCAGCAGCAGGACAGCCCAGACCCAGTACTTC. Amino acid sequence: CASSSRTAQTQYF.

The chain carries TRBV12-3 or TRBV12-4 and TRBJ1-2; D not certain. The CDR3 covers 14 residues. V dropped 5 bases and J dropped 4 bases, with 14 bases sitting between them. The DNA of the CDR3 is TGTGCCAGCAGTGTCCCAGGTGATATCTATGGCTACACCTTC. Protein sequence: CASSVPGDIYGYTF.

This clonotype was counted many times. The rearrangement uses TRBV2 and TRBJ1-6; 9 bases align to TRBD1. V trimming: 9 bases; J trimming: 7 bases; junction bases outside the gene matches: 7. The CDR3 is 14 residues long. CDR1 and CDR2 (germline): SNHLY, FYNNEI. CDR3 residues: CASRRDRDNSPLHF. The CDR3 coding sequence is TGTGCCAGTAGGCGGGACAGGGACAATTCACCCCTCCACTTT.

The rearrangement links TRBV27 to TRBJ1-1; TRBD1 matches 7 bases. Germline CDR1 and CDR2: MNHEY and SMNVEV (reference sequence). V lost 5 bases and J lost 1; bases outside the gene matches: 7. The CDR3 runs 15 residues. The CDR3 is CASSRQGISNTEAFF. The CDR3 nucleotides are TGTGCCAGCAGTCGACAGGGTATATCGAACACTGAAGCTTTCTTT.

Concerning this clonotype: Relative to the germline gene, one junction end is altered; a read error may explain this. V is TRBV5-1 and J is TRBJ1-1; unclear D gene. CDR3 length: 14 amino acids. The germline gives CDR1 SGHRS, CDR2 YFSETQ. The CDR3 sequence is CAGSLLSGNTEAFF. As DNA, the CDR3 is TGCGCCGGCAGCTTGCTTTCGGGTAACACTGAAGCTTTCTTT.

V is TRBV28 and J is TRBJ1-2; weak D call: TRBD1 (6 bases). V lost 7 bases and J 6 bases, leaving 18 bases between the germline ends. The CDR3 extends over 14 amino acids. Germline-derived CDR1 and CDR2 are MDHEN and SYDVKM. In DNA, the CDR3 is TGTGCCAGCAAACCCCCAGGGGAATCGGATGGCTACACCTTC. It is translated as CASKPPGESDGYTF.

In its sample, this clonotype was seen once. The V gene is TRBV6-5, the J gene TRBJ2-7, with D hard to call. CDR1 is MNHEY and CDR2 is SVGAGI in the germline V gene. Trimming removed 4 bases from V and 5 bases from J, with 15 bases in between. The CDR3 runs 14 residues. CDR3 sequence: CASSLDDPAHEQYF. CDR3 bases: TGTGCCAGCAGTTTGGACGACCCAGCTCACGAGCAGTACTTC.

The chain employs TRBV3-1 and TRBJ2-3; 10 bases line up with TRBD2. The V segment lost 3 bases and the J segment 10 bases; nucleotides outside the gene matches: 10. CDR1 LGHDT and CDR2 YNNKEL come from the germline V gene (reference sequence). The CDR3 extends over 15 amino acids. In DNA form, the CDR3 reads TGTGCCAGCAGCCACGATCCCAGCGGGAGGGGTGCGCAGTATTTT. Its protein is CASSHDPSGRGAQYF.

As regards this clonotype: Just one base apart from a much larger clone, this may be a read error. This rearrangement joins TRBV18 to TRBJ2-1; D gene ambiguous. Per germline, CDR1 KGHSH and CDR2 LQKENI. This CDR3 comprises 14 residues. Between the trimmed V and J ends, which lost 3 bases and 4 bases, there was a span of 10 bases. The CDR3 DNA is TGTGCCAGCTCACCTAGAGCGAGATACAATGAGCAGTTCTTC. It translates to CASSPRARYNEQFF.

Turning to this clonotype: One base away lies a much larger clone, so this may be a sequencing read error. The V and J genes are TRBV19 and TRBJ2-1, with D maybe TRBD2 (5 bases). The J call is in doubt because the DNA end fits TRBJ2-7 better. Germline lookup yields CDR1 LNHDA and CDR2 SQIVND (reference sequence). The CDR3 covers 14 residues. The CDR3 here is CASKGGFAYNEQYF. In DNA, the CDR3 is TGTGCCAGTAAGGGCGGGTTCGCCTACAATGAGCAGTACTTC.

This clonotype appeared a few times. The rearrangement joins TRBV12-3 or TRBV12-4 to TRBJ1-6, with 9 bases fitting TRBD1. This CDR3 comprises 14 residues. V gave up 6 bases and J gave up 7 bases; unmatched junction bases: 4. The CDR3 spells CASSPGTGNSPLHF. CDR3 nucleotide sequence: TGTGCCAGCAGCCCCGGGACAGGGAATTCACCCCTCCACTTT.

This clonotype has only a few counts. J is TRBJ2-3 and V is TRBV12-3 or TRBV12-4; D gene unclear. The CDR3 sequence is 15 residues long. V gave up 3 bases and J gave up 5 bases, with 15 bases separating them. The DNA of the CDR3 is TGTGCCAGCAGTTTTAGGCAGGCCGTACTAGATACGCAGTATTTT. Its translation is CASSFRQAVLDTQYF.

The CDR3 is CASSQSPLAKNIQYF. CDR3 nucleotide sequence: TGTGCCAGCAGCCAATCGCCCTTAGCCAAAAACATTCAGTACTTC. The chain employs TRBV4-2 and TRBJ2-4; D remains unclear. The CDR3 covers 15 residues. Trimming stripped 2 bases from V and 0 bases from J, with 8 bases between. Looked up from germline, CDR1 is LGHNA and CDR2 is YNFKEQ.

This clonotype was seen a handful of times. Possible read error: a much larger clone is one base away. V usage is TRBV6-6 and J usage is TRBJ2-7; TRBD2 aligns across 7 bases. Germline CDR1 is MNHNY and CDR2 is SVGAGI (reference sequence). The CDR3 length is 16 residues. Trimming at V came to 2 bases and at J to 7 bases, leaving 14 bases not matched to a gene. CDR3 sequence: CASSYRASGPRGEQYF. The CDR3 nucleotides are TGTGCCAGCAGTTACCGTGCTAGCGGCCCCCGGGGTGAGCAGTACTTC.

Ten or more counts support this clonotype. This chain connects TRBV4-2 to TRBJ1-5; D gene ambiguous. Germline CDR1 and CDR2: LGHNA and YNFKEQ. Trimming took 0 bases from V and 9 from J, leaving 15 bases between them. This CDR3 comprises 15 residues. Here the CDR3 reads CASSQDQTEIGPQHF. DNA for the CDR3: TGTGCCAGCAGCCAAGATCAAACCGAGATAGGGCCCCAGCATTTT.

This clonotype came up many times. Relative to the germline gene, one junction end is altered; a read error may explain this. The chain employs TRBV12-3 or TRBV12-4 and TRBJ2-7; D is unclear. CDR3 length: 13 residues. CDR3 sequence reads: CASSLAGSYEQYF. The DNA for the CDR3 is TGTGCCAGCAGCTTAGCCGGGTCCTACGAGCAGTACTTC.

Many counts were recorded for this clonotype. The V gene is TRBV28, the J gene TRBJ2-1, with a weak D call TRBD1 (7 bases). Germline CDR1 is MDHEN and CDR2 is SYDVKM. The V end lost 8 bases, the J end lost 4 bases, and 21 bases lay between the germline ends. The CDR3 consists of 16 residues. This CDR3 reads CASVERRRGLYNEQFF. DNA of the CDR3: TGTGCCAGCGTTGAGCGCCGGAGGGGGCTGTACAATGAGCAGTTCTTC.

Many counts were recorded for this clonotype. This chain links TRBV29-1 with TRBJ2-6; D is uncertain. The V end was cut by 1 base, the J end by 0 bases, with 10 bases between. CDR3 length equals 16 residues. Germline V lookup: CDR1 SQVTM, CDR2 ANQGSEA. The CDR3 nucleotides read TGCAGCGTTGAAGTTCAGTCCTACTCTGGGGCCAACGTCCTGACTTTC. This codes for CSVEVQSYSGANVLTF.

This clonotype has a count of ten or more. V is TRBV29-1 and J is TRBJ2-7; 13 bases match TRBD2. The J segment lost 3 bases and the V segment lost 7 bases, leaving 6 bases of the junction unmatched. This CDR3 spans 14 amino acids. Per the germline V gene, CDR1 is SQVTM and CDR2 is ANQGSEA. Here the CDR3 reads CSAQGTSGDYEQYF. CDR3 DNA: TGCAGCGCCCAAGGGACTAGCGGGGACTACGAGCAGTACTTC.